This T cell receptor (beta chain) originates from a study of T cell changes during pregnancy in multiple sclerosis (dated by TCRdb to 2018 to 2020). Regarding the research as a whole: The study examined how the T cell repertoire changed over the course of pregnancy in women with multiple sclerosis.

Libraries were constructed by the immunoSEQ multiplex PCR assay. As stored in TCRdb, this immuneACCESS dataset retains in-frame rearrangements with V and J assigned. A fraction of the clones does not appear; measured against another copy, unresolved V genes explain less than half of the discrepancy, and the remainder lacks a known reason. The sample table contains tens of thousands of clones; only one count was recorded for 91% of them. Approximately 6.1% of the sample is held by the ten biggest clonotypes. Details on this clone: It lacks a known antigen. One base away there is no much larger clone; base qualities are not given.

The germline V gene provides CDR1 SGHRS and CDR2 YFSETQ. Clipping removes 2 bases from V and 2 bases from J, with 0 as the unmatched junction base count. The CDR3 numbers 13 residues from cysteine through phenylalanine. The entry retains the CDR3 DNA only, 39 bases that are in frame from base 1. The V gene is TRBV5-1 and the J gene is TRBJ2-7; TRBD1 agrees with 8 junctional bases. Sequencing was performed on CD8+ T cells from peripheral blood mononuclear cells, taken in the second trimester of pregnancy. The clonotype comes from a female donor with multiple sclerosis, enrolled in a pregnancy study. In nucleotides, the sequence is TGCGCCAGCAGCTTACAGGGGGCCTACGAGCAGTACTTC. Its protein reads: CASSLQGAYEQYF.